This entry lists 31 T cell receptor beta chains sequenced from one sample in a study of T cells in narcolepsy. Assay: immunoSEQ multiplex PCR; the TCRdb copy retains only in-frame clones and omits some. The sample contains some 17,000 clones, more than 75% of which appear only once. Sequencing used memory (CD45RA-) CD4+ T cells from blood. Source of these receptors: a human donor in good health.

Here the CDR3 DNA reads TGTGCCATCAGTGAGTCCTGGGGCGAGCAGCAGAAGCAGTACTTC. Amino acids: CAISESWGEQQKQYF. The rearrangement joins TRBV10-3 to TRBJ2-7, with D maybe TRBD1 (5 bases). This CDR3 region has 15 residues. Trimming shortened V by 0 bases and J by 8 bases, and 17 bases separated the two germline ends. Germline-derived CDR1 and CDR2 are ENHRY and SYGVKD.

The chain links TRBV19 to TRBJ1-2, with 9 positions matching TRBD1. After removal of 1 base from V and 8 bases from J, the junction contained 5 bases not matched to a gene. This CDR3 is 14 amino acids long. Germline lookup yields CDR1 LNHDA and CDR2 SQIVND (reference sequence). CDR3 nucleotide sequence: TGTGCCAGTAGTATAGGAGGGACAGGGAAAGGCTACACCTTC. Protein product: CASSIGGTGKGYTF.

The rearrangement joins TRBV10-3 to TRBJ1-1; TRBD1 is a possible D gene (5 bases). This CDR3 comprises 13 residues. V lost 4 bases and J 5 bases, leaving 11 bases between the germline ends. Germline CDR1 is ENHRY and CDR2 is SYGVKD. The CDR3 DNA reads TGTGCCATCAGTGTGGTAGAGGGGACTGAAGCTTTCTTT. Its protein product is CAISVVEGTEAFF.

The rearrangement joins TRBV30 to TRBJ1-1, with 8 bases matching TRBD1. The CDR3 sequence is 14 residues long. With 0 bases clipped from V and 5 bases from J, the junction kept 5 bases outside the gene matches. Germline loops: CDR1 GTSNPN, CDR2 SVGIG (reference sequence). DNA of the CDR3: TGTGCCTGGAGTGTGGAGACAGGGGTTACTGAAGCTTTCTTT. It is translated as CAWSVETGVTEAFF.

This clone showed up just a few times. CDR3: CASAGLAGGPGTGELFF. The DNA of the CDR3 is TGTGCCAGCGCGGGGCTAGCGGGAGGGCCGGGTACCGGGGAGCTGTTTTTT. This chain joins TRBV5-3 and TRBJ2-2, with 12 bases fitting TRBD2. TRBV5-3 is assigned to the ORF class and has an uncertain function. This CDR3 has 17 amino acids. The V and J ends lost 8 bases and 5 bases, in that order; junction bases with no gene match: 13.

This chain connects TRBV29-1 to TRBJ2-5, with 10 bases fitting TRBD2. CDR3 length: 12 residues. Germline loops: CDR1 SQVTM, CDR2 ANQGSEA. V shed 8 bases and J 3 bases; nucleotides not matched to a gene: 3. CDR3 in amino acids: CSFSGREETQYF. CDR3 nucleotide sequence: TGCAGCTTCAGCGGGAGGGAAGAGACCCAGTACTTC.

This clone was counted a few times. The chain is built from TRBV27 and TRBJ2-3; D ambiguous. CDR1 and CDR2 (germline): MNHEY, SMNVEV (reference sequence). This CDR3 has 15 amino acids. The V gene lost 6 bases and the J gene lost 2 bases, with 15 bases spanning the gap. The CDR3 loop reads CASSRSSIYTDTQYF. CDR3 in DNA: TGTGCCAGCAGCCGTAGCTCTATCTACACAGATACGCAGTATTTT.

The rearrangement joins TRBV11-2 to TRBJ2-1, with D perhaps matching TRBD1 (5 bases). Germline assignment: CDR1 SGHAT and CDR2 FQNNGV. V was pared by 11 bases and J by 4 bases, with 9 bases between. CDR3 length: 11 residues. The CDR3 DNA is TGTGCCGATGGGGCTTACAATGAGCAGTTCTTC. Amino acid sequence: CADGAYNEQFF.

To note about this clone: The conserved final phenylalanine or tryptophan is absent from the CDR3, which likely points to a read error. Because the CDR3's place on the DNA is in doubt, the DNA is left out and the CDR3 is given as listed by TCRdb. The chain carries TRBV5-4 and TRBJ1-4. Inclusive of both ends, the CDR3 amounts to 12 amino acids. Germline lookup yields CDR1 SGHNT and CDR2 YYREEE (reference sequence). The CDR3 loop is CASSFQSELTRY.

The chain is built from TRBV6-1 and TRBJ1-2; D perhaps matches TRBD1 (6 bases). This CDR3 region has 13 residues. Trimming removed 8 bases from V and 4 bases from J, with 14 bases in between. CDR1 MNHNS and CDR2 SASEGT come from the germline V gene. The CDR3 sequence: CASGRTGLYGYTF. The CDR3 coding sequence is TGTGCCAGCGGCCGAACAGGGCTCTATGGCTACACCTTC.

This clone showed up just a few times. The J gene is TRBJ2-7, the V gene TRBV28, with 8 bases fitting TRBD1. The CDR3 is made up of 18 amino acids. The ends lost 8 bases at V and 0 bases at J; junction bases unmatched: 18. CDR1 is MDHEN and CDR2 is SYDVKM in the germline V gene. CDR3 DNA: TGTGCCAGCCGTCCCCGGGACAGGCTGGTCGCGAGCTCCTACGAGCAGTACTTC. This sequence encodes CASRPRDRLVASSYEQYF. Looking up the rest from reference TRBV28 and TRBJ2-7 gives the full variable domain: DVKVTQSSRYLVKRTGEKVFLECVQDMDHENMFWYRQDPGLGLRLIYFSYDVKMKEKGDIPEGYSVSREKKERFSLILESASTNQTSMYLCASRPRDRLVASSYEQYFGPGTRLTVT.

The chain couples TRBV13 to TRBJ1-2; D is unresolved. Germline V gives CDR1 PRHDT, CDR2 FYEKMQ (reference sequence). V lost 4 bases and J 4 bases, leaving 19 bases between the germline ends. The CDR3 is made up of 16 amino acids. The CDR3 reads CASSSHREGPVYGYTF. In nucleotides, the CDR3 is TGTGCCAGCAGCTCCCACAGAGAAGGGCCGGTCTATGGCTACACCTTC.

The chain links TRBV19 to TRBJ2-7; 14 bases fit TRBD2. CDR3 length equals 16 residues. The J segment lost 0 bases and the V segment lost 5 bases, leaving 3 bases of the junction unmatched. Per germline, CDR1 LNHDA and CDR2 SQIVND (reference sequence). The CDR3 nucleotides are TGTGCCAGTAGTGCTGGACTAGCGGGGGGCTCCTACGAGCAGTACTTC. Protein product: CASSAGLAGGSYEQYF.

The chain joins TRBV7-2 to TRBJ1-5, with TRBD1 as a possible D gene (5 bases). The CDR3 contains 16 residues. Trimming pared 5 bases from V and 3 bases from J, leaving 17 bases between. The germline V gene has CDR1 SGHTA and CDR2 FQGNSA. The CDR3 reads CASSPTAGTPNQPQHF. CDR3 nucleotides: TGTGCCAGCAGCCCTACAGCCGGGACCCCCAATCAGCCCCAGCATTTT.

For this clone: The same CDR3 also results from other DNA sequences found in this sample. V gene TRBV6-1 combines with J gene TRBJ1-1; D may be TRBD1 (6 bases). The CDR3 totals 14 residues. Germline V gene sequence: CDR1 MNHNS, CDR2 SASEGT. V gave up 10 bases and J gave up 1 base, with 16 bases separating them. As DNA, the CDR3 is TGTGCCATCCCCGGGGCACAGGGGAACACTGAAGCTTTCTTT. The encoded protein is CAIPGAQGNTEAFF.

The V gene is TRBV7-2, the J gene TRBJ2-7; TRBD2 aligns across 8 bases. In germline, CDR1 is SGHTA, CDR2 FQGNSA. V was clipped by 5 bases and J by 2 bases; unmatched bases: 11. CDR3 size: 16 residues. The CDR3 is CASSSWGGRTPYEQYF. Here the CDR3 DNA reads TGTGCCAGCAGCAGCTGGGGCGGGAGGACCCCCTACGAGCAGTACTTC. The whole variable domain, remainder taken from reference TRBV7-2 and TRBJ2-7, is GAGVSQSPSNKVTEKGKDVELRCDPISGHTALYWYRQSLGQGLEFLIYFQGNSAPDKSGLPSDRFSAERTGGSVSTLTIQRTQQEDSAVYLCASSSWGGRTPYEQYFGPGTRLTVT.

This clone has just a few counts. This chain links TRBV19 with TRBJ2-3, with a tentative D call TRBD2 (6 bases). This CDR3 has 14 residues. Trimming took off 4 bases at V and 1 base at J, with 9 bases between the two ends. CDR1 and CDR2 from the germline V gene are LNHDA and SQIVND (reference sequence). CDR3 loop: CASSSGAGTDTQYF. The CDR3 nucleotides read TGTGCCAGTAGTAGCGGGGCAGGCACAGATACGCAGTATTTT.

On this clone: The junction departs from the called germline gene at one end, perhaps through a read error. CDR3 sequence (DNA): TGTGCCAGCAGCGAAGGACAGGTTTATGGCTACACCTTC. Its protein is CASSEGQVYGYTF. The genes are TRBV2 and TRBJ1-2, with 7 bases identical to TRBD1. The CDR3 extends over 13 amino acids. Germline V CDR1 and CDR2: SNHLY, FYNNEI.

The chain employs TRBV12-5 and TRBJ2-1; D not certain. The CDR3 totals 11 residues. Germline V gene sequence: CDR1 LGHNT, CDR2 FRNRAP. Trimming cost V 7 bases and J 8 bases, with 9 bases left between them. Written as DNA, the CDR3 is TGTGCTAGTGTTTCGGTTGATGAGCAGTTCTTC. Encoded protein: CASVSVDEQFF.

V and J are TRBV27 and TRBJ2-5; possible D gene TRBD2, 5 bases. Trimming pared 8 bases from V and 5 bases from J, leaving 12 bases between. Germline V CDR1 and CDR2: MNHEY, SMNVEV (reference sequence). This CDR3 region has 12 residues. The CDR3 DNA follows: TGTGCCAGCGGACTCCCGTTCGAGACCCAGTACTTC. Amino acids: CASGLPFETQYF.

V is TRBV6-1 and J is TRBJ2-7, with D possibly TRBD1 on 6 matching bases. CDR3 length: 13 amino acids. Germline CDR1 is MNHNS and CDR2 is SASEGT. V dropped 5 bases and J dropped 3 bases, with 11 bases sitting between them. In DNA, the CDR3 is TGTGCCAGCAGTCGGACAGACTACTACGAGCAGTACTTC. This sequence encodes CASSRTDYYEQYF.

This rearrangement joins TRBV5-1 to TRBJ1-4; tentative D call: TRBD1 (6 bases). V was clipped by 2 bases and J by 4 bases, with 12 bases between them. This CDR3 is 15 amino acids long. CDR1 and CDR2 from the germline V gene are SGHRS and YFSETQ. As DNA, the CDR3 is TGCGCCAGCAGCTTTGACGGACAGAGTAATGAAAAACTGTTTTTT. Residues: CASSFDGQSNEKLFF.

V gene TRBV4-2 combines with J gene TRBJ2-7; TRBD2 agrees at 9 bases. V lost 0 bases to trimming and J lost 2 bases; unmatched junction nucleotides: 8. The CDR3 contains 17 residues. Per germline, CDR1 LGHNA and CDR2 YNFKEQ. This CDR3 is CASSQEGRTSAPYEQYF. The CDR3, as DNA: TGTGCCAGCAGCCAAGAAGGAAGGACTAGCGCACCCTACGAGCAGTACTTC.

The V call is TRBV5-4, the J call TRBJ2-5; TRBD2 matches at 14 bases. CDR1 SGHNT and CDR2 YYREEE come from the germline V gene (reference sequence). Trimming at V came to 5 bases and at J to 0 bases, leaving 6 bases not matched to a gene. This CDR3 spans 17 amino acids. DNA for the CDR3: TGTGCCAGCAGTCCTGGACTAGCGGGGGGACACCAAGAGACCCAGTACTTC. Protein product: CASSPGLAGGHQETQYF.

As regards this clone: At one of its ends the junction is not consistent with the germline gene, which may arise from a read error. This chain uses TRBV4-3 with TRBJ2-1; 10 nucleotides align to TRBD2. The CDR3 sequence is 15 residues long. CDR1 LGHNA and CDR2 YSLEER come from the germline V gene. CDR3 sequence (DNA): TGCGCCAGCAGCCAAGATAGTAATAGCGGGAGGTCACAAATCTTC. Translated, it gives CASSQDSNSGRSQIF.

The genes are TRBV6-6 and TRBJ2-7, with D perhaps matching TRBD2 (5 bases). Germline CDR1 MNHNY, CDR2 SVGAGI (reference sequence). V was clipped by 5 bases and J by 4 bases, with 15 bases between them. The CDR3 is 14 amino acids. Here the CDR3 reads CASSATGYGYEQYF. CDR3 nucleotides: TGTGCCAGCAGTGCTACGGGGTATGGGTACGAGCAGTACTTC.

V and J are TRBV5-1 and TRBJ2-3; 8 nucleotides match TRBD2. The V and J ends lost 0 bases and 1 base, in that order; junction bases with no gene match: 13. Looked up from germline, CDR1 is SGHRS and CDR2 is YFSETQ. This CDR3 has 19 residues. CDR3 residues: CASSLAAGGDLGGTDTQYF. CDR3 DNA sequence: TGCGCCAGCAGCTTGGCGGCGGGGGGAGACCTGGGAGGCACAGATACGCAGTATTTT.

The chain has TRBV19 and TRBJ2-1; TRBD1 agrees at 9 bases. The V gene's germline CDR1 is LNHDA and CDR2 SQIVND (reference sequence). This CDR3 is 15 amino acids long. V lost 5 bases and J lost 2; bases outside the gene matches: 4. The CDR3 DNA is TGTGCCAGTAGTCTGAGACAGGGGGCCTACAATGAGCAGTTCTTC. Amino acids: CASSLRQGAYNEQFF.

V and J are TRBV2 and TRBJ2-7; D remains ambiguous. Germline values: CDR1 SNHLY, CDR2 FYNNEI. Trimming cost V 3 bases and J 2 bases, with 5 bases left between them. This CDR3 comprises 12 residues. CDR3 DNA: TGTGCCAGCAGTGAGCAGGCCTACGAGCAGTACTTC. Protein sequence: CASSEQAYEQYF.

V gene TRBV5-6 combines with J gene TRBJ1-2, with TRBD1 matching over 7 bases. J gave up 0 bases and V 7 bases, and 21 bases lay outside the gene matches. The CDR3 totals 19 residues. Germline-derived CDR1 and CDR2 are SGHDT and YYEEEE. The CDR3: CASGHAFHRGLKPNYGYTF. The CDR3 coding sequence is TGTGCCAGCGGTCACGCATTCCACAGGGGACTAAAGCCTAACTATGGCTACACCTTC.

The CDR3: CASSLGGTRGSYEQYF. For the CDR3, the DNA is TGTGCCAGCAGCTTAGGGGGTACGCGGGGCTCCTACGAGCAGTACTTC. The gene calls are TRBV7-9 and TRBJ2-7; maybe TRBD2 (6 bases). This CDR3 contains 16 residues. The germline gives CDR1 SEHNR, CDR2 FQNEAQ (reference sequence). With 1 base removed from V and 0 bases from J, the gap between germline ends came to 13 bases.